These 2 T cell receptor beta chains came from one sample sequenced in a study of T cell responses to AZD1222 COVID-19 vaccine. Clones were sequenced by immunoSEQ multiplex PCR, and TCRdb holds only the in-frame ones, with some missing. Here the sample spans 110,000 or so clones, about 89% being singletons. The specimen was peripheral blood, collected 28 days after the second AZD1222 dose. These receptors were collected from an adult who received the AZD1222 COVID-19 vaccine.

The genes are TRBV11-3 and TRBJ2-3; 9 nucleotides agree with TRBD2. Germline values: CDR1 SGHNT, CDR2 YENEEA. The CDR3 is 14 residues long. V dropped 4 bases and J dropped 6; count of bases not matched to a gene: 5. CDR3 sequence: CASSSSGGLDTQYF. The CDR3, as DNA: TGTGCCAGCAGCTCCAGCGGGGGGCTTGATACGCAGTATTTT.

This chain links TRBV9 with TRBJ2-3; D unresolved. V lost 4 bases and J lost 4, with 10 bases in between. Germline-derived CDR1 and CDR2 are SGDLS and YYNGEE. The CDR3 has 13 amino acids. This CDR3 is CASSPRTADTQYF. The CDR3 nucleotides are TGTGCCAGCAGCCCTCGAACCGCAGATACGCAGTATTTT.